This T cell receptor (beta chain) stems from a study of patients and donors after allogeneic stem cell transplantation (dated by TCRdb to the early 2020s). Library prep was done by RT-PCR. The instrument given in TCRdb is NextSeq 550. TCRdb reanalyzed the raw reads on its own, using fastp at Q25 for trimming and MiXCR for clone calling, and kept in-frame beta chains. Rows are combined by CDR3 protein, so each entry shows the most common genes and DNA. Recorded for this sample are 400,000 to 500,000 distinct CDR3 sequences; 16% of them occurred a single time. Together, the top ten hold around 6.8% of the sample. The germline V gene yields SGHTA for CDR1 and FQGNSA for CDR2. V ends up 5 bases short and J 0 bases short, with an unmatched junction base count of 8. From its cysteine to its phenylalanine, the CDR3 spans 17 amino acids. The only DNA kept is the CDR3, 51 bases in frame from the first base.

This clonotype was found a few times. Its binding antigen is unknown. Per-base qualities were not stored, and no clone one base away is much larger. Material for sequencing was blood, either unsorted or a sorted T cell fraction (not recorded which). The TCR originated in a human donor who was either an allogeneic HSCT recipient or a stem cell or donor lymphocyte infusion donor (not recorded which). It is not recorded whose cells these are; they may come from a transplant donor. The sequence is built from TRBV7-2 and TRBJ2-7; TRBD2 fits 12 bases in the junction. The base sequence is TGTGCCAGCAGCATATTAGGACTAGCGGGGCTCTCCTACGAGCAGTACTTC. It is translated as CASSILGLAGLSYEQYF.